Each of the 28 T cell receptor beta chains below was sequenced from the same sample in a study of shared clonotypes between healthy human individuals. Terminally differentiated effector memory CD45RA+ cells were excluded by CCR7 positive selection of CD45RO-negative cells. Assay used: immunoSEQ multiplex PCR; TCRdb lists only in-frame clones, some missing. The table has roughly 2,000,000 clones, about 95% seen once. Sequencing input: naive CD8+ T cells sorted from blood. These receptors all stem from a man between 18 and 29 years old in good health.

The CDR3 reads CASSLELVAGGKFSIYSNQPQHF. Here the CDR3 DNA reads TGTGCCAGCAGCTTAGAATTAGTGGCAGGCGGTAAGTTCTCCATATATAGCAATCAGCCCCAGCATTTT. The gene calls are TRBV7-4 and TRBJ1-5; D remains ambiguous. Per germline, CDR1 SGHVT and CDR2 SQSDAQ. Trimming removed 1 base from V and 0 bases from J, with 31 bases in between. CDR3 length equals 23 residues.

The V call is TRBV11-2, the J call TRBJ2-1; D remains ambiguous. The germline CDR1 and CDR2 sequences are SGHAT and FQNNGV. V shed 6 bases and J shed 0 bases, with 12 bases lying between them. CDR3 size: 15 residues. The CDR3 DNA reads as TGTGCCAGCAGTTATGACCCGAGCTCCTACAATGAGCAGTTCTTC. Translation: CASSYDPSSYNEQFF.

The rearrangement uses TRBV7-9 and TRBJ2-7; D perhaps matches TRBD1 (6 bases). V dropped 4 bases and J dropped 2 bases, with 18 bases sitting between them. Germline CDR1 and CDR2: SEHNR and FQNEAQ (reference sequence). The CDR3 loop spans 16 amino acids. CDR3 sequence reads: CASSSDGGRGPYEQYF. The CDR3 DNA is TGTGCCAGCAGCTCCGATGGGGGCAGGGGACCCTACGAGCAGTACTTC.

The CDR3, as DNA: TGTGCCAGTAGTCCCCATCACGATGGACGGACCTACGAGCAGTACTTC. It codes for CASSPHHDGRTYEQYF. The V gene is TRBV19, the J gene TRBJ2-7, with D unresolved. The CDR3 has 16 amino acids. Trimming removed 5 bases at V and 2 bases at J, with 19 bases between. The V gene's germline CDR1 is LNHDA and CDR2 SQIVND (reference sequence).

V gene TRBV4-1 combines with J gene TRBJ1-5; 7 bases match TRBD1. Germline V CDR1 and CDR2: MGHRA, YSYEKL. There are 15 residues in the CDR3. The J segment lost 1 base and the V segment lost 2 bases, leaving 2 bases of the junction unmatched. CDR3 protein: CASSQMTGSNQPQHF. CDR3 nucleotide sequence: TGCGCCAGCAGCCAAATGACAGGGAGCAATCAGCCCCAGCATTTT.

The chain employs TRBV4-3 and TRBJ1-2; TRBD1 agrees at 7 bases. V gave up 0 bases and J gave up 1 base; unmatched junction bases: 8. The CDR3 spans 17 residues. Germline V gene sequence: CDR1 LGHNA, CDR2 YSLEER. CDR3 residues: CASSQDLLGTDNYGYTF. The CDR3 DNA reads TGCGCCAGCAGCCAAGACCTCTTAGGGACAGATAACTATGGCTACACCTTC.

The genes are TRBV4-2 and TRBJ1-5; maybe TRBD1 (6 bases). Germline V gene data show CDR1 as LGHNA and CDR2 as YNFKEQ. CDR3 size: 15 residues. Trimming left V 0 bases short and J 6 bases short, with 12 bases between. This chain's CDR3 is CASSQDWGAAQPQHF. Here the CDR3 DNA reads TGTGCCAGCAGCCAAGATTGGGGGGCGGCTCAGCCCCAGCATTTT.

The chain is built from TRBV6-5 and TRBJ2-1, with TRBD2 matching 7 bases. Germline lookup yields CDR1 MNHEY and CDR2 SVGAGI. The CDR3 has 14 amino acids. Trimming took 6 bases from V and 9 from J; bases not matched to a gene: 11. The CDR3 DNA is TGTGCCAGCAGCCCCATGGGGCGGGAGAGTGAGCAGTTCTTC. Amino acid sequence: CASSPMGRESEQFF.

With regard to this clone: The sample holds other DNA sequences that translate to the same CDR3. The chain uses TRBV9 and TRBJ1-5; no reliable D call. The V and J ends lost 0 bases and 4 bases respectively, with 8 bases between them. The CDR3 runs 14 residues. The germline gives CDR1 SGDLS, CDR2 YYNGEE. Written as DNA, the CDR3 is TGTGCCAGCAGCGTAGGGGCAGTTAATCAGCCCCAGCATTTT. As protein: CASSVGAVNQPQHF.

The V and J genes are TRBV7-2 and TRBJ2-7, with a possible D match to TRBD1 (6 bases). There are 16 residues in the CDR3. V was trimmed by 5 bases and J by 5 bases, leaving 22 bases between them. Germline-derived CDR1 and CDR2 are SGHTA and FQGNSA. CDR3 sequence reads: CASSPAPGEGIHEQYF. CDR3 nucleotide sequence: TGTGCCAGCAGCCCTGCCCCAGGGGAAGGGATCCACGAGCAGTACTTC.

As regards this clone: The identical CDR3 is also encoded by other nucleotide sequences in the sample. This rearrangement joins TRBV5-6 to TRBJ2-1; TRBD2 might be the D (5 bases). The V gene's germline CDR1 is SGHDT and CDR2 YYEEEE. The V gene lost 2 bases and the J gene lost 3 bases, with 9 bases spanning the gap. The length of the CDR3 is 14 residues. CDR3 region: CASSLVRDYNEQFF. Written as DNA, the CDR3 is TGTGCCAGCAGCTTAGTCCGGGACTACAATGAGCAGTTCTTC.

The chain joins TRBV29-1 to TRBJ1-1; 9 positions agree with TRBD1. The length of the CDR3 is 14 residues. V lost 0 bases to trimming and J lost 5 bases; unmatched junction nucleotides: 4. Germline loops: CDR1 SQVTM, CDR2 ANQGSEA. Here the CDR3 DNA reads TGCAGCGTTGAAGATCGGGGACAGGGAACTGAAGCTTTCTTT. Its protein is CSVEDRGQGTEAFF. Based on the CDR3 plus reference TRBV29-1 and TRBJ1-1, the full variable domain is SAVISQKPSRDICQRGTSLTIQCQVDSQVTMMFWYRQQPGQSLTLIATANQGSEATYESGFVIDKFPISRPNLTFSTLTVSNMSPEDSSIYLCSVEDRGQGTEAFFGQGTRLTVV.

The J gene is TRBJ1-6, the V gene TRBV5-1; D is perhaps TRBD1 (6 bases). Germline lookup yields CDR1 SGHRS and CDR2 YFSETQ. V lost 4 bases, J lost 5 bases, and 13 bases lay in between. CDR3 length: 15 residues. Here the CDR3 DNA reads TGCGCCAGCAGCCAAGACAGGACCCATAATTCACCCCTCCACTTT. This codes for CASSQDRTHNSPLHF.

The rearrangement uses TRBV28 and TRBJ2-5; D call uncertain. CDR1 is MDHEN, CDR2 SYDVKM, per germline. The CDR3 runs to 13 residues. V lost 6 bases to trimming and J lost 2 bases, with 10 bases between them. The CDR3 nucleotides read TGTGCCAGCAGCGCCAGTTGGCAAGAGACCCAGTACTTC. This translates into CASSASWQETQYF.

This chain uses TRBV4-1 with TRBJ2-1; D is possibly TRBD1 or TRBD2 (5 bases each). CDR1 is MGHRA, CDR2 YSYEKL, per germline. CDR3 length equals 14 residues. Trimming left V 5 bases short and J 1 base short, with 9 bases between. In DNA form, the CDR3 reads TGCGCCAGCAGCGAGGGGCGGTCCTACAATGAGCAGTTCTTC. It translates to CASSEGRSYNEQFF.

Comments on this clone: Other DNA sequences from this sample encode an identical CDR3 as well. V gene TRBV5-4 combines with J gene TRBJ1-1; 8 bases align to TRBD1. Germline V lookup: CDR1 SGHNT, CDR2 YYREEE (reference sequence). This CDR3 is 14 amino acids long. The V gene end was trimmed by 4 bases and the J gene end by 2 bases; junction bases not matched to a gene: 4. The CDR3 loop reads CASSPGTGNTEAFF. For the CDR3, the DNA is TGTGCCAGCAGCCCGGGGACAGGCAACACTGAAGCTTTCTTT. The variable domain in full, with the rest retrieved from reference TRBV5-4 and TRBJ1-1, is ETGVTQSPTHLIKTRGQQVTLRCSSQSGHNTVSWYQQALGQGPQFIFQYYREEENGRGNFPPRFSGLQFPNYSSELNVNALELDDSALYLCASSPGTGNTEAFFGQGTRLTVV.

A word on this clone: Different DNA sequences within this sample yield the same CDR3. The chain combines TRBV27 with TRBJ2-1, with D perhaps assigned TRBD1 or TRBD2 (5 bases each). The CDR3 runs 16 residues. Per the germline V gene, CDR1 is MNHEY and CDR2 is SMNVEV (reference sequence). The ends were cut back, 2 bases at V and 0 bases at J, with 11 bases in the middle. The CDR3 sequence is CASSLGAGSSYNEQFF. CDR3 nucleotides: TGTGCCAGCAGTTTAGGCGCAGGGAGCTCCTACAATGAGCAGTTCTTC.

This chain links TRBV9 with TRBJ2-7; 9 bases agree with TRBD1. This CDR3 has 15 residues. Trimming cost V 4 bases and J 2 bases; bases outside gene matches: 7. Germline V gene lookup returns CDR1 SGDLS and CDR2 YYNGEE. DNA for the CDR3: TGTGCCAGCAGCACACAACAGGGGGCCGCCTACGAGCAGTACTTC. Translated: CASSTQQGAAYEQYF.

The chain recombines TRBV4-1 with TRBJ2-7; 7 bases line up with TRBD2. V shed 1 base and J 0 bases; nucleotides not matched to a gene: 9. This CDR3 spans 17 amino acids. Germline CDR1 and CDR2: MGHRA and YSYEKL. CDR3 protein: CASSQVLSSGYSYEQYF. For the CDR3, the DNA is TGCGCCAGCAGCCAAGTCCTTTCTAGCGGCTACTCCTACGAGCAGTACTTC.

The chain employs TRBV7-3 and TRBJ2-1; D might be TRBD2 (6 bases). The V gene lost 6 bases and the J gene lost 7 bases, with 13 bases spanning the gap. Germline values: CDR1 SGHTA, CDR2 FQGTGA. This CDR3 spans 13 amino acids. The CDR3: CASSQGGNNEQFF. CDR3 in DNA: TGTGCCAGCAGTCAGGGAGGAAATAATGAGCAGTTCTTC.

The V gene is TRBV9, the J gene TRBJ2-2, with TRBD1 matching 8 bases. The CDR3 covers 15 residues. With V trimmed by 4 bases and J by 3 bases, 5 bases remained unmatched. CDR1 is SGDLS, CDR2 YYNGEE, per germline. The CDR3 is CASSIQGVDTGELFF. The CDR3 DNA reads TGTGCCAGCAGCATACAGGGGGTTGACACCGGGGAGCTGTTTTTT.

CDR3: CSALEMNTEAFF. The DNA for the CDR3 is TGCAGCGCCCTCGAAATGAACACTGAAGCTTTCTTT. The rearrangement joins TRBV29-1 to TRBJ1-1, with D unresolved. The ends were cut back, 7 bases at V and 0 bases at J, with 9 bases in the middle. Germline CDR1 is SQVTM and CDR2 is ANQGSEA. This CDR3 has 12 amino acids.

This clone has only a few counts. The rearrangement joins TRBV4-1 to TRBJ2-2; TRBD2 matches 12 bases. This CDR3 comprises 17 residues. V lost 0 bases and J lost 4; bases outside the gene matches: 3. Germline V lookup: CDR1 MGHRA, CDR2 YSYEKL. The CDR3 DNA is TGCGCCAGCAGCCAAGATGCTAGCGGGAGGGGCACCGGGGAGCTGTTTTTT. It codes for CASSQDASGRGTGELFF.

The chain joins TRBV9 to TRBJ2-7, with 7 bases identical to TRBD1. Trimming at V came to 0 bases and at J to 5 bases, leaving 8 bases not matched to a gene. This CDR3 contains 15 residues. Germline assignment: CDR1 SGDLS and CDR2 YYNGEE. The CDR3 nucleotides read TGTGCCAGCAGCGTAGGGGGAACAGGGGACGACGAGCAGTACTTC. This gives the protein CASSVGGTGDDEQYF. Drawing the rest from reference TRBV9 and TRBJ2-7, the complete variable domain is DSGVTQTPKHLITATGQRVTLRCSPRSGDLSVYWYQQSLDQGLQFLIQYYNGEERAKGNILERFSAQQFPDLHSELNLSSLELGDSALYFCASSVGGTGDDEQYFGPGTRLTVT.

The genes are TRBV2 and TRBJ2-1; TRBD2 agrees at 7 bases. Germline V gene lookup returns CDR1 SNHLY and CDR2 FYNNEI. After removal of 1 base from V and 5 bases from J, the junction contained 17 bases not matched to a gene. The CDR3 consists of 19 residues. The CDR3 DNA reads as TGTGCCAGCAGTGAAGAGTGGCTAGCGGAAGAGCCCCAGAACAATGAGCAGTTCTTC. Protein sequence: CASSEEWLAEEPQNNEQFF.

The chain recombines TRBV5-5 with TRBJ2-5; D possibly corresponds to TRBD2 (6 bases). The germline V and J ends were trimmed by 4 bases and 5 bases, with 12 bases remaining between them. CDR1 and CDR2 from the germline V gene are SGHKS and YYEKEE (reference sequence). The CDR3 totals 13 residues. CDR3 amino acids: CASSKGAGETQYF. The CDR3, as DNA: TGTGCCAGCAGCAAAGGGGCGGGGGAGACCCAGTACTTC.

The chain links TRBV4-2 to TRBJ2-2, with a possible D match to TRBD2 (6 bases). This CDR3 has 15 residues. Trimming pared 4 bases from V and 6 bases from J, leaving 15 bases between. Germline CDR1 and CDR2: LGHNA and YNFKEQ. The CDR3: CASSPPGVTAGELFF. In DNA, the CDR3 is TGTGCCAGCAGCCCCCCGGGGGTTACGGCCGGGGAGCTGTTTTTT.

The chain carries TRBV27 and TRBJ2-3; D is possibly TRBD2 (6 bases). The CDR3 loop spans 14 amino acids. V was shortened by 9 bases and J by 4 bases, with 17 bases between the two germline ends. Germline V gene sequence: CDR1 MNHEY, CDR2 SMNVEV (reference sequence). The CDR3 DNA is TGTGCCAGTATGACCCCAGGAGGGGCAGATACGCAGTATTTT. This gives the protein CASMTPGGADTQYF.